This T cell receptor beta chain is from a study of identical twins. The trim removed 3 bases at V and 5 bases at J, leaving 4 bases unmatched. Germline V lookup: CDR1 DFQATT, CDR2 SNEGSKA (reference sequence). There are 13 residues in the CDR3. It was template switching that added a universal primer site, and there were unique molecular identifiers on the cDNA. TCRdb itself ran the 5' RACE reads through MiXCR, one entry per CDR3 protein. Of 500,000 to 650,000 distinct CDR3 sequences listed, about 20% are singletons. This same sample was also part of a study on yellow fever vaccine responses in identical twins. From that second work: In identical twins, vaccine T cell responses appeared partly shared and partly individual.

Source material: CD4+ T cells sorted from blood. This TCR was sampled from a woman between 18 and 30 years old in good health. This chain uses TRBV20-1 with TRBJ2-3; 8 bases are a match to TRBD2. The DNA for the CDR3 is TGCAGTGCTAGCCCCGCGGGAGGAGATACGCAGTATTTT. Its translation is CSASPAGGDTQYF.